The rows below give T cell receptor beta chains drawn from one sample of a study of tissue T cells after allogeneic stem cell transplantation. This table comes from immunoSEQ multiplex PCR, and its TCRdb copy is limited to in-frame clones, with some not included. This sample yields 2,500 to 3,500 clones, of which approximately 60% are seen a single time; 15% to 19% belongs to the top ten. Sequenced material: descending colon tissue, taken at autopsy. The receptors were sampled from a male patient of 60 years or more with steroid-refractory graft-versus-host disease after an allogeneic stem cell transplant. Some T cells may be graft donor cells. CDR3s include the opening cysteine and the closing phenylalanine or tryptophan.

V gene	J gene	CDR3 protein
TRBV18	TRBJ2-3	CASSPGTVTDTQYF
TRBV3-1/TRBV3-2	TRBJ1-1	CASSHGQGHGEAFF
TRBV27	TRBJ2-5	CASSLRPGLAVRETQYF
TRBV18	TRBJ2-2	CASSPTQDGTGELFF
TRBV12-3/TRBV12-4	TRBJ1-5	CASSGQLNQPQHF
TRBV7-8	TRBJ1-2	CASSLNRNELPNYGYTF
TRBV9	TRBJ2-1	CASSPNRGRSYNEQFF
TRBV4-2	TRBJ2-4	CASSQEGFRNIQYF
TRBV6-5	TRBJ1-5	CASRTIGQGNQPQHF
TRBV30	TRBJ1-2	CAWEYGGRGGRGYTF
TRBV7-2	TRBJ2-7	CASSLVASGGREQYF
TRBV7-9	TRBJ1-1	CASSSPKGAGTEAFF
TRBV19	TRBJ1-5	CASQDRGRAQPQHF
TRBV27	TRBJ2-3	CASSPRGGRDTDTQYF
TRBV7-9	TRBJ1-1	CASSLRRTAGLHTEAFF
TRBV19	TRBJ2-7	CATLGRGTGAYEQYF
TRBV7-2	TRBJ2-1	CASSTNRGRFNEQFF
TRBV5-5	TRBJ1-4	CASSFRGEKLFF
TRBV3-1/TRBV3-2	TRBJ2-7	CASTGTGTYEQYF
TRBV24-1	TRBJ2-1	CATSDPGGAGGNEQFF
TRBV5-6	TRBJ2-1	CASSFFPGTGPYNEQFF
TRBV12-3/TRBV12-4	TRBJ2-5	CASRGEGETQYF
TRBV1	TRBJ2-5	CTSSRMRGVGETQYF
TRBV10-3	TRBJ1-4	CAISESRANEKLFF
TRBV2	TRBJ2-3	CASNAGTASTDTQYF
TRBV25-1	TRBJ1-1	CASSERLDSYTEAFF
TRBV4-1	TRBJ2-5	CASSQDPGYETQYF
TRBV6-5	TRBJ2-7	CASLWSQGGSYEQYF
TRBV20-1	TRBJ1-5	CSASGGQPQHF
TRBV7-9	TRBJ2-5	CASSLQETQYF
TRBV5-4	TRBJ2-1	CASSLSRGQGNEQFF